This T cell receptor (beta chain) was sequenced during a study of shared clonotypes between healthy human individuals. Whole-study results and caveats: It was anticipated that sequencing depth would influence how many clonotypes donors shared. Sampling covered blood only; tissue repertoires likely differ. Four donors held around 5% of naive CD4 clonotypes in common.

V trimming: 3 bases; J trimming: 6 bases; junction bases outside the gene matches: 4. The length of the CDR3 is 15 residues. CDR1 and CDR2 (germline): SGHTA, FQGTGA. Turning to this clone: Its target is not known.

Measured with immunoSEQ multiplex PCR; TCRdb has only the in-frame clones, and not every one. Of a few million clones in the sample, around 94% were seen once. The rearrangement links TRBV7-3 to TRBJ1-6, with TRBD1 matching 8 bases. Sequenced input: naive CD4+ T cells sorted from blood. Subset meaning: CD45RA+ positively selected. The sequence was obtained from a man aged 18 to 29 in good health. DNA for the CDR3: TGTGCCAGCAGCTTGCAGGGGGCCGGTAATTCACCCCTCCACTTT. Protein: CASSLQGAGNSPLHF. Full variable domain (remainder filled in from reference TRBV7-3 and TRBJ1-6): GAGVSQTPSNKVTEKGKYVELRCDPISGHTALYWYRQSLGQGPEFLIYFQGTGAADDSGLPNDRFFAVRPEGSVSTLKIQRTERGDSAVYLCASSLQGAGNSPLHFGNGTRLTVT.